These 15 T cell receptor beta chains share one sample of origin, sequenced in a study of human T cells and chemical hapten exposure. Each CDR3 protein gets one entry after TCRdb re-called the RACE reads with MiXCR. This sample has about 120,000 distinct CDR3 sequences, with around an eighth found just once. Indicated time point: pre-sensitization, week 0. Described treatment: therapeutic diphenylcyclopropenone sensitization with weekly scalp DPC. The material sequenced was whole blood, taken in connection with sensitization to the hapten diphenylcyclopropenone (DPC). Receptor source: a woman under 30 with alopecia areata. Some clones in this sample may be carry-over from other donors' samples.

CDR3 nucleotides: TGTGCCAGCAGCGGGGACAGGGGGATTGGGGGCTACGAGCAGTACTTC. Encoded protein: CASSGDRGIGGYEQYF. V usage is TRBV11-2 and J usage is TRBJ2-7; 11 bases are shared with TRBD1. The CDR3 has 16 amino acids. Trimming took 5 bases from V and 3 from J; bases not matched to a gene: 9. CDR1 is SGHAT and CDR2 is FQNNGV in the germline V gene.

The chain recombines TRBV20-1 with TRBJ1-6, with 10 bases that match TRBD1. This CDR3 comprises 14 residues. V gave up 6 bases and J gave up 11 bases; unmatched junction bases: 10. CDR1 and CDR2 from the germline V gene are DFQATT and SNEGSKA (reference sequence). CDR3 bases: TGCAGTGCCCGAAGTGACAGGGGGCTGACACCCCTCCACTTT. Amino acids: CSARSDRGLTPLHF.

The chain has TRBV29-1 and TRBJ2-7, with 8 bases aligning to TRBD2. The CDR3 is 18 amino acids. Germline V lookup: CDR1 SQVTM, CDR2 ANQGSEA. V trimming: 1 base; J trimming: 0 bases; junction bases outside the gene matches: 14. CDR3 in amino acids: CSVEVSGGGPSSSYEQYF. The CDR3 DNA reads as TGCAGCGTTGAAGTATCCGGCGGGGGGCCCTCCAGCTCCTACGAGCAGTACTTC.

The chain has TRBV6-2 or TRBV6-3 and TRBJ2-1; 13 nucleotides align to TRBD2. The CDR3 loop spans 16 amino acids. Trimming took 5 bases from V and 6 from J; bases not matched to a gene: 7. Per germline, CDR1 MNHEY and CDR2 SVGEGT. CDR3 sequence: CASSQLAGGHINEQFF. The CDR3 bases are TGTGCCAGCAGTCAACTAGCGGGGGGGCACATCAATGAGCAGTTCTTC.

This clonotype occurred a few times. The chain couples TRBV10-3 to TRBJ1-5, with TRBD1 as a possible D gene (5 bases). The CDR3 loop spans 16 amino acids. Trimming left V 3 bases short and J 0 bases short, with 12 bases between. Germline V gene data show CDR1 as ENHRY and CDR2 as SYGVKD. Here the CDR3 reads CAISEDGGGSNQPQHF. CDR3 in DNA: TGTGCCATCAGTGAAGACGGGGGAGGTAGCAATCAGCCCCAGCATTTT.

This clonotype has just a few counts. The genes are TRBV12-5 and TRBJ1-1; D uncertain. The CDR3 is 11 amino acids. V dropped 6 bases and J dropped 5 bases, with 7 bases sitting between them. Germline V lookup: CDR1 LGHNT, CDR2 FRNRAP. CDR3 loop: CASGLITEAFF. In DNA, the CDR3 is TGTGCTAGTGGCCTGATAACTGAAGCTTTCTTT.

This clonotype occurred many times. The chain carries TRBV28 and TRBJ1-4; D is undetermined. CDR1 is MDHEN, CDR2 SYDVKM, per germline. Trimming left V 3 bases short and J 8 bases short, with 4 bases between. The CDR3 runs 11 residues. In nucleotides, the CDR3 is TGTGCCAGCAGTTTTCAGGAAAAACTGTTTTTT. Its protein is CASSFQEKLFF.

This clonotype has only a few counts. This chain joins TRBV6-5 and TRBJ1-1; D gene ambiguous. V was clipped by 10 bases and J by 4 bases, with 16 bases between them. Germline CDR1 reads MNHEY; CDR2 reads SVGAGI. The CDR3 length is 13 residues. CDR3 residues: CATRQSSFTEAFF. The CDR3 region has the DNA TGTGCCACCAGGCAGTCCTCCTTCACTGAAGCTTTCTTT.

The rearrangement links TRBV5-1 to TRBJ1-1, with 7 bases fitting TRBD1. CDR1 and CDR2 from the germline V gene are SGHRS and YFSETQ. Germline trimming cut 1 base from V and 4 bases from J; bases unmatched to any gene: 4. The CDR3 covers 14 residues. The CDR3 region has the DNA TGCGCCAGCAGCTTGAGACAGGGTGTCACTGAAGCTTTCTTT. Encoded protein: CASSLRQGVTEAFF.

The chain is built from TRBV20-1 and TRBJ1-5; no definite D call. CDR1 is DFQATT, CDR2 SNEGSKA, per germline (reference sequence). V was clipped by 1 base and J by 0 bases, with 7 bases between them. This CDR3 is built from 14 residues. The CDR3 DNA follows: TGCAGTGCTAGAGTGGCAGTTAGCAATCAGCCCCAGCATTTT. Translating it yields CSARVAVSNQPQHF.

This clonotype has just a few counts. The rearrangement uses TRBV28 and TRBJ1-2, with TRBD1 matching over 8 bases. The CDR3 has 14 amino acids. Trimming cost V 6 bases and J 6 bases; bases outside gene matches: 9. Germline loops: CDR1 MDHEN, CDR2 SYDVKM. CDR3 region: CASREQGGEDGYTF. The CDR3 nucleotides are TGTGCCAGCAGGGAACAGGGGGGAGAGGATGGCTACACCTTC.

This clonotype was seen more than once but under ten times. The J gene is TRBJ1-1, the V gene TRBV3-1; D might be TRBD1 (5 bases). CDR1 LGHDT and CDR2 YNNKEL come from the germline V gene (reference sequence). The CDR3 loop spans 15 amino acids. With 0 bases removed from V and 0 bases from J, the gap between germline ends came to 8 bases. The CDR3 nucleotides read TGTGCCAGCAGCCAAGATGCAGGGCTGAACACTGAAGCTTTCTTT. Its translation: CASSQDAGLNTEAFF. Based on the CDR3 plus reference TRBV3-1 and TRBJ1-1, the full variable domain is DTAVSQTPKYLVTQMGNDKSIKCEQNLGHDTMYWYKQDSKKFLKIMFSYNNKELIINETVPNRFSPKSPDKAHLNLHINSLELGDSAVYFCASSQDAGLNTEAFFGQGTRLTVV.

This clonotype was detected many times. V and J are TRBV6-2 or TRBV6-3 and TRBJ2-5; the D gene is possibly TRBD1 (5 bases). The CDR3 consists of 11 residues. Trimming took 8 bases from V and 4 from J, leaving 8 bases between them. Germline V gene lookup returns CDR1 MNHEY and CDR2 SVGEGT. The DNA for the CDR3 is TGTGCCAGCGGTAGGGGAGAGACCCAGTACTTC. Translated, it gives CASGRGETQYF.

The V gene is TRBV20-1, the J gene TRBJ1-5; D gene ambiguous. Looked up from germline, CDR1 is DFQATT and CDR2 is SNEGSKA (reference sequence). CDR3 length equals 15 residues. V lost 4 bases to trimming and J lost 0 bases, with 13 bases between them. CDR3 loop: CSATTGTYSNQPQHF. CDR3 nucleotide sequence: TGCAGTGCTACCACCGGCACCTATAGCAATCAGCCCCAGCATTTT.

This clonotype showed up just a few times. The chain links TRBV2 to TRBJ1-5; 7 bases are shared with TRBD1. The V and J ends lost 4 bases and 6 bases, in that order; junction bases with no gene match: 9. The CDR3 extends over 15 amino acids. Germline V gene sequence: CDR1 SNHLY, CDR2 FYNNEI. DNA for the CDR3: TGTGCCAGCAGTGGAGGGAGGGGGCGAAGTCAGCCCCAGCATTTT. Translated: CASSGGRGRSQPQHF.